The 20 T cell receptor beta chains below all came from one sample that was sequenced in a study of T cells in Graves' hyperthyroidism and ophthalmopathy (dated by TCRdb to between 2017 and 2020). The protocol used for the library was multiplex PCR. Reads for this sample came from an Illumina HiSeq 2000. TCR beta CDR3 regions were amplified from RNA transcripts. A first-round RT-PCR of the TCR CDR3 used the HTBI primer set with the Qiagen OneStep RT-PCR kit. Using fastp at Q25 and MiXCR, TCRdb reprocessed the public reads and kept productive beta chains. Duplicate CDR3 protein sequences are folded into a single record with the most common DNA and genes. The table for this sample lists more than 95,000 distinct CDR3 sequences; 45% to 50% of them were counted only once. Roughly 24% of the sample goes to the ten largest clones. Sequenced material: blood. The receptors here all came from a man in his forties with Graves' hyperthyroidism.

Regarding this clonotype: This clone may be a read error of a much larger clone one base away. The V call is TRBV27, the J call TRBJ1-2; D not certain. This CDR3 spans 11 amino acids. Germline lookup yields CDR1 MNHEY and CDR2 SMNVEV (reference sequence). In nucleotides, the CDR3 is TGTGCCGGCAGTGAAGGGTTGGGCTACACCTTC. This gives the protein CAGSEGLGYTF.

The rearrangement joins TRBV9 to TRBJ2-2, with D perhaps TRBD1 (5 bases). CDR3 length: 15 residues. V lost 3 bases and J lost 12, with 21 bases in between. Germline assignment: CDR1 SGDLS and CDR2 YYNGEE. In DNA form, the CDR3 reads TGTGCCAGCAGCGCCAGGGATTTTAGGACACTGAAGCTGTTTTTT. As protein: CASSARDFRTLKLFF.

This clonotype was detected ten times or more. The chain recombines TRBV14 with TRBJ2-3; unclear D gene. Per the germline V gene, CDR1 is SGHDN and CDR2 is FVKESK. The germline V and J ends were trimmed by 3 bases and 8 bases, with 6 bases remaining between them. This CDR3 is 11 amino acids long. As DNA, the CDR3 is TGTGCCAGCAGCCACGGGTCTACGCAGTATTTT. Protein sequence: CASSHGSTQYF.

In regard to this clonotype: One end of the junction fails to match germline, which may point to a read error. The CDR3 bases are TGTGCCAGCAGCTTTTCGGTGAACACGGAAGCTTCCTTT. Its translation is CASSFSVNTEASF. The chain employs TRBV11-2 and TRBJ1-1; D uncertain. Germline-derived CDR1 and CDR2 are SGHAT and FQNNGV. The CDR3 totals 13 residues.

This clonotype was observed many times. V usage is TRBV24-1 and J usage is TRBJ2-2; tentative D call: TRBD2 (6 bases). This CDR3 contains 16 residues. V gave up 0 bases and J gave up 4 bases, with 11 bases separating them. The germline CDR1 and CDR2 sequences are KGHDR and SFDVKD. The DNA for the CDR3 is TGTGCCACCAGTGATTTGGGGGGGTGGGGCACCGGGGAGCTGTTTTTT. It translates to CATSDLGGWGTGELFF.

This chain uses TRBV20-1 with TRBJ1-6; weak D call: TRBD1 (5 bases). The CDR3 extends over 16 amino acids. The germline CDR1 and CDR2 sequences are DFQATT and SNEGSKA (reference sequence). Trimming removed 0 bases at V and 5 bases at J, with 14 bases between. The CDR3 here is CSARDGGRRDNSPLHF. In nucleotides, the CDR3 is TGCAGTGCTAGAGATGGGGGAAGACGTGATAATTCACCCCTCCACTTT.

The chain employs TRBV20-1 and TRBJ2-1, with 8 positions matching TRBD2. Trimming cost V 4 bases and J 6 bases; bases outside gene matches: 8. The CDR3 length is 14 residues. Germline assignment: CDR1 DFQATT and CDR2 SNEGSKA (reference sequence). The CDR3 sequence is CSAKGIRGGNEQFF. CDR3 nucleotide sequence: TGCAGTGCTAAGGGGATTCGGGGGGGCAATGAGCAGTTCTTC.

This clonotype was found once. The chain recombines TRBV20-1 with TRBJ2-7, with 8 bases matching TRBD1. Germline CDR1 reads DFQATT; CDR2 reads SNEGSKA (reference sequence). Trimming at V came to 0 bases and at J to 1 base, leaving 5 bases not matched to a gene. CDR3 size: 15 residues. CDR3 coding DNA: TGCAGTGCTAGAGATCGAGGGACAGGTTCCTACGAGCAGTACTTC. It specifies CSARDRGTGSYEQYF.

A remark on this clonotype: A read error may account for a junction end that differs from germline. The V gene is TRBV20-1, the J gene TRBJ2-7; D not resolved. Germline CDR1 is DFQATT and CDR2 is SNEGSKA (reference sequence). This CDR3 has 16 amino acids. Here the CDR3 DNA reads TGCAGTGCTAGTGGGGTTAGCTGGTGGAACTCCTACGTGCAGTACTTC. Amino acids: CSASGVSWWNSYVQYF.

The rearrangement uses TRBV15 and TRBJ2-3, with D possibly matching TRBD2 (6 bases). The CDR3 loop spans 15 amino acids. V dropped 3 bases and J dropped 3 bases, with 13 bases sitting between them. Germline lookup yields CDR1 LNHNV and CDR2 YYDKDF (reference sequence). The CDR3 region has the DNA TGTGCCACCAGCAGCGAGCCGGGGGTGACAGATACGCAGTATTTT. Translating it yields CATSSEPGVTDTQYF.

This clonotype showed up just once. Because the CDR3 is missing its conserved closing phenylalanine or tryptophan, this is likely a read error. The rearrangement joins TRBV2 to TRBJ2-1, with a weak D call TRBD2 (7 bases). Germline CDR1 reads SNHLY; CDR2 reads FYNNEI. V was trimmed by 5 bases and J by 5 bases, leaving 16 bases between them. The CDR3 runs to 15 residues. The chain's CDR3 is CASSSGGQFNNEQFL. CDR3 coding DNA: TGTGCCAGCAGTTCCGGGGGGCAATTCAACAATGAGCAGTTCCTC.

The J gene is TRBJ2-3, the V gene TRBV25-1; D remains unclear. V lost 4 bases and J lost 8, with 10 bases in between. This CDR3 contains 12 residues. In germline, CDR1 is MGHDK, CDR2 SYGVNS. The CDR3 is CASSAPTSTQYF. CDR3 bases: TGTGCCAGCAGTGCGCCTACATCTACGCAGTATTTT.

This chain connects TRBV9 to TRBJ2-3; tentative D call: TRBD2 (6 bases). Trimming removed 0 bases at V and 2 bases at J, with 10 bases between. Germline V CDR1 and CDR2: SGDLS, YYNGEE. This CDR3 region has 15 residues. Here the CDR3 reads CASSVGGDSTDTQYF. CDR3 DNA: TGTGCCAGCAGCGTAGGCGGGGACTCCACAGATACGCAGTATTTT.

This clonotype was seen ten or more times. This rearrangement joins TRBV11-2 to TRBJ2-6; 10 bases are shared with TRBD2. V shed 6 bases and J 6 bases; nucleotides not matched to a gene: 11. There are 17 residues in the CDR3. Germline V CDR1 and CDR2: SGHAT, FQNNGV. The CDR3 is CASRRAGGASEANVLTF. Here the CDR3 DNA reads TGTGCCAGCAGAAGAGCGGGGGGGGCCTCCGAGGCCAACGTCCTGACTTTC.

As regards this clonotype: Possible read error: a much larger clone is one base away. This chain joins TRBV2 and TRBJ2-7; 14 bases match TRBD2. Trimming removed 3 bases from V and 7 bases from J; junction bases left unmatched: 11. CDR3 size: 17 residues. Germline CDR1 reads SNHLY; CDR2 reads FYNNEI. This CDR3 reads CASSDGLAGGAYNEQYF. The CDR3 region has the DNA TGTGCCAGCAGTGATGGACTAGCGGGGGGCGCCTACAATGAGCAGTACTTC.

Concerning this clonotype itself: One junction end does not reproduce the germline sequence, and a read error may be involved. This chain links TRBV7-9 with TRBJ1-1; D is uncertain. This CDR3 spans 13 amino acids. CDR1 and CDR2 (germline): SEHNR, FQNEAQ (reference sequence). In nucleotides, the CDR3 is TGTGCCAGCAGCTTAGCATCGATCACGGAAGCTTCCTTT. It is translated as CASSLASITEASF.

This clonotype was seen many times. The DNA for the CDR3 is TGTGCCAGCAGCTTGACCAGGAACACCGGGGAGCTGTTTTTT. This translates into CASSLTRNTGELFF. The J gene is TRBJ2-2, the V gene TRBV5-6; the D is unclear. V was shortened by 1 base and J by 1 base, with 5 bases between the two germline ends. This CDR3 region has 14 residues. The germline CDR1 and CDR2 sequences are SGHDT and YYEEEE.

Ten or more counts support this clonotype. The genes are TRBV5-6 and TRBJ1-1; D ambiguous. Germline V gene sequence: CDR1 SGHDT, CDR2 YYEEEE. This CDR3 is 16 amino acids long. The V and J ends lost 2 bases and 1 base respectively, with 15 bases between them. CDR3 DNA sequence: TGTGCCAGCAGCTTTAGTCCGGGTTGGCCGAACACTGAAGCTTTCTTT. Amino acids: CASSFSPGWPNTEAFF.

This clonotype was seen a few times. The rearrangement joins TRBV13 to TRBJ2-3; 9 nucleotides line up with TRBD2. The J segment lost 0 bases and the V segment lost 6 bases, leaving 4 bases of the junction unmatched. CDR1 is PRHDT and CDR2 is FYEKMQ in the germline V gene (reference sequence). There are 15 residues in the CDR3. The CDR3 here is CASRPLAGSTDTQYF. CDR3 sequence (DNA): TGTGCCAGCAGACCACTAGCGGGTAGCACAGATACGCAGTATTTT.

Of note for this clonotype: Since no conserved phenylalanine or tryptophan closes the CDR3, a read error is the likely cause. The J gene is TRBJ2-7, the V gene TRBV29-1; D remains ambiguous. The CDR3 is 11 amino acids. Trimming took 3 bases from V and 0 from J, leaving 3 bases between them. Germline assignment: CDR1 SQVTM and CDR2 ANQGSEA. The CDR3 DNA is TGCAGCGTTGAGGCCTCCTACGAGCAGTACTAC. Residues: CSVEASYEQYY.